These T cell receptor beta chains were read from a single sample in a study of early T cells in non-severe SARS-CoV-2 infection. TCRdb recomputed calls from the 5' RACE reads with MiXCR, one row per CDR3 protein. This table holds 90,000 or so distinct CDR3 sequences, 14% to 15% found once. Specimen: whole blood. These TCRs come from an adult who was a healthcare worker with PCR-confirmed SARS-CoV-2 infection or an uninfected control (not recorded which). Both conserved end residues are part of each CDR3. A D gene is named only where the DNA matches it firmly. Size is stated for part of the rows, as once, few or many counts, or as a class when the clone is expanded.

>many|TRBV7-3|.|TRBJ2-2
CASSPPTANTGELFF
TGTGCCAGCAGCCCACCGACAGCGAACACCGGGGAGCTGTTTTTT
>few|TRBV5-1|TRBD2|TRBJ2-5
CASKTTSGIETQYF
TGCGCCAGCAAAACGACTAGCGGGATTGAGACCCAGTACTTC
>.|TRBV3-1|.|TRBJ2-2
CASSPTWGRANTGELFF
TGTGCCAGCAGCCCTACGTGGGGACGCGCGAACACCGGGGAGCTGTTTTTT
>.|TRBV7-3|.|TRBJ2-3
CASSLSPSGDTQYF
TGTGCCAGCAGCCTCAGCCCCAGTGGAGATACGCAGTATTTT
>.|TRBV12-3/TRBV12-4|TRBD1|TRBJ2-5
CASSKGPGQGTETQYF
TGTGCCAGCAGTAAGGGACCGGGACAGGGGACGGAGACCCAGTACTTC
>many|TRBV7-9|TRBD2|TRBJ2-3
CASSLGTSGTDTQYF
TGTGCCAGCAGCCTGGGGACTAGCGGCACAGATACGCAGTATTTT
>.|TRBV4-3|.|TRBJ1-1
CASSRSFSVNTEAFF
TGCGCCAGCAGCCGTTCGTTTTCGGTGAACACTGAAGCTTTCTTT
>few|TRBV9|.|TRBJ1-2
CASSVEDDYGYTF
TGTGCCAGCAGCGTAGAGGACGACTATGGCTACACCTTC
>.|TRBV2|.|TRBJ1-5
CASIRDRNQPQHF
TGTGCCAGCATACGAGACAGAAATCAGCCCCAGCATTTT
>.|TRBV13|TRBD2|TRBJ2-5
CASSPNRPLARREDQETQYF
TGTGCCAGCAGCCCCAACAGGCCTCTAGCTAGGCGGGAGGACCAAGAGACCCAGTACTTC
>.|TRBV12-2|.|TRBJ1-2
CASRFHARRALGYTF
TGTGCAAGTCGCTTTCATGCCCGGAGGGCCCTCGGCTACACCTTC
>.|TRBV2|TRBD2|TRBJ2-2
CASRGLRNTGELFF
TGTGCCAGCAGGGGACTACGGAACACCGGGGAGCTGTTTTTT
>.|TRBV4-3|.|TRBJ2-3
CASSQTYADTQYF
TGCGCCAGCAGCCAGACTTATGCGGATACGCAGTATTTT
>.|TRBV18|TRBD1|TRBJ2-7
CASSGTASYEQYF
TGTGCCAGCTCCGGGACAGCTTCCTACGAGCAGTACTTC
>few|TRBV15|TRBD1|TRBJ1-1
CATSVRDRASEAFF
TGTGCCACGTCCGTCCGGGACAGGGCATCTGAAGCTTTCTTT
>few|TRBV12-3/TRBV12-4|TRBD1|TRBJ2-5
CASSPRTGARETQYF
TGTGCCAGCAGCCCTCGGACAGGGGCCAGGGAGACCCAGTACTTC
>few|TRBV19|.|TRBJ2-1
CAYSTRGEGQNEQFF
TGTGCCTACAGTACGAGGGGGGAGGGCCAGAATGAGCAGTTCTTC
>many|TRBV25-1|.|TRBJ1-2
CASSGPGYYGYTF
TGTGCCAGCAGTGGGCCAGGGTACTATGGCTACACCTTC
>few|TRBV10-3|.|TRBJ2-5
CAISEGGPETQYF
TGTGCCATCAGCGAGGGGGGTCCGGAGACCCAGTACTTC
>.|TRBV12-3/TRBV12-4|.|TRBJ2-7
CASTYARGADNEQYF
TGTGCCAGCACCTACGCTAGGGGAGCAGACAACGAGCAGTACTTC
>.|TRBV2|.|TRBJ2-7
CASSESDEQYF
TGTGCCAGCAGTGAATCCGACGAGCAGTACTTC
>.|TRBV7-3|.|TRBJ1-1
CASSLRQNTEAFF
TGTGCCAGCAGCTTAAGGCAGAACACTGAAGCTTTCTTT
>many|TRBV30|.|TRBJ1-1
CAWRGLGGKDTEAFF
TGTGCCTGGAGGGGACTAGGGGGGAAGGACACTGAAGCTTTCTTT
>many|TRBV28|TRBD2|TRBJ2-1
CASSPPGLARNEQFF
TGTGCCAGCAGCCCGCCGGGACTAGCTCGCAATGAGCAGTTCTTC
>few|TRBV5-4|TRBD2|TRBJ2-7
CASSLWLADYEQYF
TGTGCCAGCAGCTTGTGGCTAGCGGACTACGAGCAGTACTTC
>few|TRBV24-1|TRBD1|TRBJ1-5
CATSRQGDNQPQHF
TGTGCCACCAGTAGACAGGGTGACAATCAGCCCCAGCATTTT
>few|TRBV20-1|.|TRBJ2-1
CSARDLYPAPNEQFF
TGCAGTGCTAGAGATCTCTATCCGGCCCCCAATGAGCAGTTCTTC
>few|TRBV7-2|.|TRBJ1-2
CASSRDHADYGYTF
TGTGCCAGCAGCCGGGACCACGCGGACTATGGCTACACCTTC
>few|TRBV6-6|.|TRBJ2-3
CASRGDYTDTQFF
TGTGCCAGCAGGGGAGACTACACAGATACGCAGTTTTTT
>many|TRBV3-1|.|TRBJ2-2
CASSQQGAGGELFF
TGTGCCAGCAGCCAGCAGGGTGCCGGCGGGGAGCTGTTTTTT
>many|TRBV7-6|TRBD2|TRBJ2-1
CASSLGGLAGVYNEQFF
TGTGCCAGCAGCTTGGGAGGACTAGCGGGAGTGTACAATGAGCAGTTCTTC
>.|TRBV5-1|TRBD1|TRBJ2-7
CASSFGTGYEQYF
TGCGCCAGCAGTTTTGGGACAGGATACGAGCAGTACTTC
>.|TRBV9|.|TRBJ2-4
CASSPQGAKNIQYF
TGTGCCAGCAGCCCACAGGGAGCCAAAAACATTCAGTACTTC
>few|TRBV5-1|.|TRBJ1-2
CASSLDGGPYGYTF
TGCGCCAGCAGCTTGGACGGGGGCCCTTATGGCTACACCTTC
>many|TRBV2|.|TRBJ2-7
CASSETPPEQYF
TGTGCCAGCAGTGAAACGCCCCCCGAGCAGTACTTC